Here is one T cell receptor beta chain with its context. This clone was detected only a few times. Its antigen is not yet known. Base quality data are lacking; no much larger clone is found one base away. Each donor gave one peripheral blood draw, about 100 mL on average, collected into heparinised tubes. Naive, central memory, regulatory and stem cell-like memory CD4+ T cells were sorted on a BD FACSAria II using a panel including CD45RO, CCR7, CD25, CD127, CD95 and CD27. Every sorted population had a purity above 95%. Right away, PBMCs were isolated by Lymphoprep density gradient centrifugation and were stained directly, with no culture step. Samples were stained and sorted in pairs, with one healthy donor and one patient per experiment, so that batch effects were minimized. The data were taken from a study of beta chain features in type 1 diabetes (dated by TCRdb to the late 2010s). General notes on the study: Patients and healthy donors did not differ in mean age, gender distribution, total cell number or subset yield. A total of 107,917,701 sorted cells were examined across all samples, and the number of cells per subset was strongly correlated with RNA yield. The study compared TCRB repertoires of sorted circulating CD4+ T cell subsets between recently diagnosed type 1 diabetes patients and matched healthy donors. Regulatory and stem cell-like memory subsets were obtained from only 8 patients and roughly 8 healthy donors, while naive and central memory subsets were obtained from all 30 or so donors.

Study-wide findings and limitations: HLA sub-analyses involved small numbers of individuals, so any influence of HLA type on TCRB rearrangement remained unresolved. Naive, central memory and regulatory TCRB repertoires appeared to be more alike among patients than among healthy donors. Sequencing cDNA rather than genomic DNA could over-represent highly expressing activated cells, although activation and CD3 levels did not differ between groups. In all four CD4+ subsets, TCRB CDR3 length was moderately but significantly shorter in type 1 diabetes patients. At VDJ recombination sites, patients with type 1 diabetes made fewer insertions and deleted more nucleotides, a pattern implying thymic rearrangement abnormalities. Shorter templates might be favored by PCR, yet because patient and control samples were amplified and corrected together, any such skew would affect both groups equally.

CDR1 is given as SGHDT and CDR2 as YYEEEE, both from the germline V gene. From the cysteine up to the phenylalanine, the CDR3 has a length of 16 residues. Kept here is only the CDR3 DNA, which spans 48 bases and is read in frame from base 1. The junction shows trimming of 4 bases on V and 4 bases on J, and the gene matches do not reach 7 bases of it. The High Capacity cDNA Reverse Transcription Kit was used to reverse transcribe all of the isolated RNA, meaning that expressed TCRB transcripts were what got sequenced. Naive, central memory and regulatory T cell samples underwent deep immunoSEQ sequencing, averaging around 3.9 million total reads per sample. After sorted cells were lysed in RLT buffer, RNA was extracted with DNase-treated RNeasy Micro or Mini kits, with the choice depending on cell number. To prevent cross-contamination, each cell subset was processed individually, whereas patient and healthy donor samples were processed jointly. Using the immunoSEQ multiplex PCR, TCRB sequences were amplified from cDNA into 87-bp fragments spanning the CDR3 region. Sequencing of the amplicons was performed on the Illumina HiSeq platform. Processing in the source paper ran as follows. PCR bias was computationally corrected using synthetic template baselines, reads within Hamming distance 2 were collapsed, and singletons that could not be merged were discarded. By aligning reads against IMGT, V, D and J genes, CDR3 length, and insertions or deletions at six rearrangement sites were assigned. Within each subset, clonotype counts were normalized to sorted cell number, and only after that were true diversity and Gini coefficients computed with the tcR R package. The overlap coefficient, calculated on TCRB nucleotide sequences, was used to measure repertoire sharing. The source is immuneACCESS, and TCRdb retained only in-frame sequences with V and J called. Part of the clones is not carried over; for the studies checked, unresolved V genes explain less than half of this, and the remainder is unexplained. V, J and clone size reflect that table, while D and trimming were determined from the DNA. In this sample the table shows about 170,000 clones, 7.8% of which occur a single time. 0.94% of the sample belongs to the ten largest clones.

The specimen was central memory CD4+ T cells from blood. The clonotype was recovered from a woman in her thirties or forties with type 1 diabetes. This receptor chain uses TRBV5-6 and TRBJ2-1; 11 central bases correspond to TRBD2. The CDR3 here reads CASSKPGTSGYNEQFF. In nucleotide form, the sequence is TGTGCCAGCAGCAAACCCGGGACTAGCGGTTACAATGAGCAGTTCTTC. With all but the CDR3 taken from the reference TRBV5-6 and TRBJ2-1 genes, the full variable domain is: DAGVTQSPTHLIKTRGQQVTLRCSPKSGHDTVSWYQQALGQGPQFIFQYYEEEERQRGNFPDRFSGHQFPNYSSELNVNALLLGDSALYLCASSKPGTSGYNEQFFGPGTRLTVL.